The clone carrying this T cell receptor beta chain has more than one count but fewer than ten. RNA, once extracted, was reverse transcribed into cDNA for use as the sequencing template. Sequencing was performed with immunoSEQ multiplex PCR; in TCRdb, only in-frame clones are kept and a portion is missing. The sample lists hundreds of thousands of clones; nearly 60% were seen once. Documented treatment: oral pan-JAK inhibitor, 5-10 mg twice daily. PBMCs provided sorted CD4+ and CD8+ T cells. This record comes from a study of CD8+ T cells in alopecia areata. In the study overall: Patients received oral tofacitinib, 5 to 10 mg twice daily, for moderate-to-severe alopecia areata.

Germline lookup yields CDR1 LNHDA and CDR2 SQIVND (reference sequence). The V end was cut by 3 bases, the J end by 1 base, with 15 bases between. This CDR3 is 16 amino acids long. This chain connects TRBV19 to TRBJ1-1; the D gene is possibly TRBD1 (5 bases). The source material was CD4+ T cells sorted from blood, sampled at week 24, from a patient treated with tofacitinib. The source is a human donor with alopecia areata. DNA of the CDR3: TGTGCCAGTAGTATCTTCTTGACAGCGAGGAACACTGAAGCTTTCTTT. This codes for CASSIFLTARNTEAFF.